Each of the 24 T cell receptor beta chains below was sequenced from the same sample in a study of T-cell memory formation after mild COVID-19. TCRdb reprocessed the 5' RACE reads with MiXCR, giving one entry per CDR3 protein. The sample yields 50,000 to 75,000 distinct CDR3 sequences, roughly 9.9% seen once. Sequencing was done on a sample of PBMCs or a T cell subset sorted from them (not recorded which). The receptors stem from a man aged 18 to 29 who had mild COVID-19 (a few samples of this study predate the infection). Cell type and time point are not known.

The chain carries TRBV20-1 and TRBJ1-1; D gene ambiguous. Germline V gives CDR1 DFQATT, CDR2 SNEGSKA (reference sequence). This CDR3 comprises 10 residues. Deletions cut 6 bases from V and 8 bases from J, with 10 bases between. The CDR3 bases are TGCAGTGCAAGGGATCCCGAAGCTTTCTTT. Translation gives CSARDPEAFF.

In its sample, this clonotype was seen many times. This sequence joins TRBV27 and TRBJ2-2; tentatively, D is TRBD2 (5 bases). Trimming cost V 4 bases and J 6 bases, with 12 bases left between them. The length of the CDR3 is 14 residues. Germline V gene lookup returns CDR1 MNHEY and CDR2 SMNVEV (reference sequence). CDR3 nucleotides: TGTGCCAGCAGTTCCCCCTCGAGGGCCGGGGAGCTGTTTTTT. Protein: CASSSPSRAGELFF.

This clonotype was observed a handful of times. The rearrangement links TRBV6-5 to TRBJ1-1, with D possibly matching TRBD1 (5 bases). Germline V CDR1 and CDR2: MNHEY, SVGAGI. Trimming took 0 bases from V and 0 from J, leaving 20 bases between them. This CDR3 has 19 amino acids. The CDR3 bases are TGTGCCAGCAGTTACTCGGGAAGGGGAGGACTTAACATGAACACTGAAGCTTTCTTT. It encodes CASSYSGRGGLNMNTEAFF.

The rearrangement links TRBV28 to TRBJ1-1; 7 nucleotides align to TRBD1. This CDR3 has 13 residues. J was trimmed by 9 bases and V by 6 bases; bases with no gene match: 10. CDR1 MDHEN and CDR2 SYDVKM come from the germline V gene. DNA of the CDR3: TGTGCCAGCAGCCAAAACCAACAGGGGAAAGCTTTCTTT. Protein sequence: CASSQNQQGKAFF.

This clonotype showed up just a few times. The chain employs TRBV7-3 and TRBJ2-1, with TRBD2 matching 11 bases. After removal of 4 bases from V and 9 bases from J, the junction contained 8 bases not matched to a gene. Looked up from germline, CDR1 is SGHTA and CDR2 is FQGTGA. This CDR3 comprises 15 residues. CDR3 sequence (DNA): TGTGCCAGCAGCTCTTTAGCGGGGGGGCCCGCTGAGCAGTTCTTC. Residues: CASSSLAGGPAEQFF.

Relative to its sample, this clonotype is medium-sized. V and J are TRBV6-2 or TRBV6-3 and TRBJ2-3, with D maybe TRBD1 (5 bases). Germline values: CDR1 MNHEY, CDR2 SVGEGT. This CDR3 spans 12 amino acids. Trimming took 2 bases from V and 8 from J, leaving 8 bases between them. This chain's CDR3 is CASSYLQATQYF. In DNA form, the CDR3 reads TGTGCCAGCAGTTACCTACAGGCTACGCAGTATTTT.

This clonotype was picked up many times. The gene calls are TRBV12-3 or TRBV12-4 and TRBJ2-3; TRBD2 matches at 10 bases. The V gene end was trimmed by 3 bases and the J gene end by 5 bases; junction bases not matched to a gene: 2. The CDR3 is made up of 14 amino acids. The CDR3 DNA sequence: TGTGCCAGCAGTTTCCAGCGGGGGGGAGATACGCAGTATTTT. Translation gives CASSFQRGGDTQYF.

This clonotype appeared once. The chain has TRBV10-3 and TRBJ1-6; the D gene is possibly TRBD1 (5 bases). Between the trimmed V and J ends, which lost 2 bases and 8 bases, there was a span of 13 bases. Germline CDR1 and CDR2: ENHRY and SYGVKD. The CDR3 consists of 15 residues. CDR3 bases: TGTGCCATCAGTGAGGAGGGGCCGGGCGATTCACCCCTCCACTTT. It yields the protein CAISEEGPGDSPLHF.

This clonotype turned up a few times. This sequence joins TRBV5-1 and TRBJ2-1, with a weak D call TRBD2 (7 bases). Germline CDR1 is SGHRS and CDR2 is YFSETQ. With 1 base removed from V and 10 bases from J, the gap between germline ends came to 15 bases. The CDR3 loop spans 14 amino acids. CDR3 amino acids: CASSLFTEGGEQFF. CDR3 sequence (DNA): TGCGCCAGCAGCTTGTTCACTGAGGGGGGGGAGCAGTTCTTC.

This clonotype has a count of ten or more. The chain uses TRBV5-1 and TRBJ2-7; 7 bases line up with TRBD1. Trimming took 4 bases from V and 5 from J; bases not matched to a gene: 6. This CDR3 is built from 13 residues. Germline V lookup: CDR1 SGHRS, CDR2 YFSETQ. Here the CDR3 reads CASSKGTANEQYF. The CDR3 DNA follows: TGCGCCAGCAGCAAAGGGACAGCGAACGAGCAGTACTTC.

CDR3 sequence reads: CATSDYRFVGPYSNQPQHF. CDR3 coding DNA: TGTGCCACCAGTGATTACAGGTTTGTGGGCCCCTATAGCAATCAGCCCCAGCATTTT. V is TRBV24-1 and J is TRBJ1-5, with a weak D call TRBD1 (5 bases). Trimming cost V 2 bases and J 0 bases, with 19 bases left between them. The CDR3 has 19 amino acids. Germline V gene lookup returns CDR1 KGHDR and CDR2 SFDVKD.

V usage is TRBV6-5 and J usage is TRBJ1-4, with 9 bases that match TRBD1. The germline V gene encodes CDR1 MNHEY and CDR2 SVGAGI. CDR3 length: 15 amino acids. V trimming: 0 bases; J trimming: 11 bases; junction bases outside the gene matches: 7. CDR3 protein: CASSYSGQGRRKLFF. Here the CDR3 DNA reads TGTGCCAGCAGTTACTCCGGACAGGGGAGGAGGAAACTGTTTTTT.

The gene calls are TRBV20-1 and TRBJ2-2; 10 bases match TRBD1. The CDR3 is 14 residues long. Germline V lookup: CDR1 DFQATT, CDR2 SNEGSKA (reference sequence). With V trimmed by 6 bases and J by 7 bases, 8 bases remained unmatched. CDR3 amino acids: CSASDRGHSGELFF. The CDR3 DNA reads as TGCAGTGCGAGCGACAGGGGGCATAGCGGGGAGCTGTTTTTT.

The chain carries TRBV7-2 and TRBJ1-5; D uncertain. Germline V CDR1 and CDR2: SGHTA, FQGNSA. Trimming left V 1 base short and J 6 bases short, with 7 bases between. CDR3 length: 13 residues. The CDR3 here is CASSLGQRQPQHF. The DNA for the CDR3 is TGTGCCAGCAGCTTAGGGCAGCGTCAGCCCCAGCATTTT.

Only a few counts were recorded for this clonotype. V is TRBV12-3 or TRBV12-4 and J is TRBJ2-1; TRBD2 is a possible D gene (7 bases). V was shortened by 5 bases and J by 7 bases, with 18 bases between the two germline ends. The CDR3 is made up of 15 amino acids. CDR3 region: CASSRRGGPGNEQFF. Written as DNA, the CDR3 is TGTGCCAGCAGTCGGAGGGGGGGTCCGGGGAATGAGCAGTTCTTC.

In its sample, this clonotype was seen a few times. The chain recombines TRBV18 with TRBJ2-6, with unresolved D. The germline CDR1 and CDR2 sequences are KGHSH and LQKENI. V shed 4 bases and J shed 2 bases, with 12 bases lying between them. The CDR3 consists of 16 residues. Here the CDR3 DNA reads TGTGCCAGCTCACTTCGCGCAGGTACTGGGGCCAACGTCCTGACTTTC. It encodes CASSLRAGTGANVLTF.

The genes are TRBV4-1 and TRBJ2-3; D might be TRBD1 (6 bases). The CDR3 runs 15 residues. CDR1 and CDR2 from the germline V gene are MGHRA and YSYEKL. V lost 0 bases to trimming and J lost 3 bases, with 10 bases between them. The CDR3 loop reads CASSQDRGGTDTQYF. The CDR3, as DNA: TGCGCCAGCAGCCAAGATCGAGGGGGTACAGATACGCAGTATTTT.

This chain connects TRBV6-2 or TRBV6-3 to TRBJ1-4, with 8 nucleotides matching TRBD1. The ends lost 1 base at V and 15 bases at J; junction bases unmatched: 7. The CDR3 covers 13 residues. Germline CDR1 MNHEY, CDR2 SVGEGT. The CDR3 loop is CASSYFGQGYLFF. The DNA of the CDR3 is TGTGCCAGCAGTTACTTCGGACAGGGCTACTTGTTTTTT.

This clonotype showed up just a few times. V is TRBV5-1 and J is TRBJ2-7, with TRBD1 matching over 8 bases. CDR1 and CDR2 (germline): SGHRS, YFSETQ. After removal of 4 bases from V and 3 bases from J, the junction contained 6 bases not matched to a gene. The CDR3 runs 14 residues. The CDR3 loop is CASSTPGQDYEQYF. The CDR3 DNA reads TGCGCCAGCAGCACCCCGGGACAGGACTACGAGCAGTACTTC. The full variable domain, completed using reference TRBV5-1 and TRBJ2-7, is KAGVTQTPRYLIKTRGQQVTLSCSPISGHRSVSWYQQTPGQGLQFLFEYFSETQRNKGNFPGRFSGRQFSNSRSEMNVSTLELGDSALYLCASSTPGQDYEQYFGPGTRLTVT.

This clonotype has at least ten counts. V usage is TRBV7-2 and J usage is TRBJ2-4; D possibly uses TRBD1 or TRBD2 (5 bases each). In germline, CDR1 is SGHTA, CDR2 FQGNSA. This CDR3 has 14 amino acids. The germline V and J ends were trimmed by 1 base and 7 bases, with 11 bases remaining between them. The DNA of the CDR3 is TGTGCCAGCAGCTTAGGCGGGCCAGGGAACATTCAGTACTTC. Protein sequence: CASSLGGPGNIQYF.

The table lists this clonotype with a few counts. The J gene is TRBJ1-1, the V gene TRBV6-5; D gene uncertain. CDR1 is MNHEY, CDR2 SVGAGI, per germline. This CDR3 has 14 residues. V was pared by 0 bases and J by 0 bases, with 5 bases between. The CDR3 DNA reads as TGTGCCAGCAGTTACTCCGCTATGAACACTGAAGCTTTCTTT. This translates into CASSYSAMNTEAFF.

The rearrangement uses TRBV28 and TRBJ1-3; 7 bases line up with TRBD1. The CDR3 has 16 amino acids. CDR1 is MDHEN, CDR2 SYDVKM, per germline. The trim removed 4 bases at V and 4 bases at J, leaving 10 bases unmatched. The CDR3 DNA follows: TGTGCCAGCAGTTGGTGGCAGGGGGATTCAGGAAACACCATATATTTT. Protein product: CASSWWQGDSGNTIYF.

This clonotype was picked up a small number of times. The V and J genes are TRBV14 and TRBJ1-5; D gene uncertain. CDR3 length: 12 residues. V was cut by 0 bases and J by 4 bases, with 1 base left in between. The germline CDR1 and CDR2 sequences are SGHDN and FVKESK. DNA of the CDR3: TGTGCCAGCAGCCAAGATAATCAGCCCCAGCATTTT. Protein product: CASSQDNQPQHF. The full variable domain, its missing parts supplied by reference TRBV14 and TRBJ1-5, is EAGVTQFPSHSVIEKGQTVTLRCDPISGHDNLYWYRRVMGKEIKFLLHFVKESKQDESGMPNNRFLAERTGGTYSTLKVQPAELEDSGVYFCASSQDNQPQHFGDGTRLSIL.

This clonotype came up many times. The chain uses TRBV4-3 and TRBJ1-2, with D possibly matching TRBD1 (6 bases). The length of the CDR3 is 14 residues. CDR1 and CDR2 from the germline V gene are LGHNA and YSLEER. Trimming left V 3 bases short and J 3 bases short, with 11 bases between. The CDR3 coding sequence is TGCGCCAGCAGCCACGAACAGGGCTACTATGGCTACACCTTC. Its translation is CASSHEQGYYGYTF.